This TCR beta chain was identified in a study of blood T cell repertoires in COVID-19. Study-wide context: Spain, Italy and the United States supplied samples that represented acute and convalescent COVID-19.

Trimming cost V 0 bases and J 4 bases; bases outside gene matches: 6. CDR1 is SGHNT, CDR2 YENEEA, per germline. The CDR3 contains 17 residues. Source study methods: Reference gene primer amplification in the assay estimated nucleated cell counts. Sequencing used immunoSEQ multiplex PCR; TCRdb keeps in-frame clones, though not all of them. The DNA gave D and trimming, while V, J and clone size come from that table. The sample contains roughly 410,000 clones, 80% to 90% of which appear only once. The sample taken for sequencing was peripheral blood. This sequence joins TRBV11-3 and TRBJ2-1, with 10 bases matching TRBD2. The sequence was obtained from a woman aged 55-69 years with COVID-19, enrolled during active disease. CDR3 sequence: CASSLDGNSGGYNEQFF. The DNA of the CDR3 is TGTGCCAGCAGCTTAGATGGTAATAGCGGGGGGTACAATGAGCAGTTCTTC.